This TCR beta chain was identified in a study of blood T cell repertoires in COVID-19. About the study: T cells, B-cell-depleted T cells, or PBMCs supplied cDNA or gDNA.

CDR3 length equals 16 residues. V shed 3 bases and J shed 4 bases, with 20 bases lying between them. Assay: immunoSEQ multiplex PCR; the TCRdb copy retains only in-frame clones and omits some. The table shows 250,000 to 300,000 clones, with roughly 87% occurring only once. This clonotype originated in a woman aged 30 to 39 with acute or convalescent COVID-19. The sequenced material came from peripheral blood. The chain recombines TRBV5-3 with TRBJ2-7; possibly TRBD2 for D (6 bases). TRBV5-3 is an ORF; its function is uncertain. The CDR3 nucleotides read TGTGCCAGAAGCTCCACAGCGGGCCTGACCTTTTACGAGCAGTACTTC. The encoded protein is CARSSTAGLTFYEQYF.